The T cell receptor (beta chain) under discussion was sequenced for a study of T cells in Graves' hyperthyroidism and ophthalmopathy. Findings of the study overall: Most expanded thyroid clonotypes above 0.001 also appeared in blood. Ophthalmopathy, as predicted by the model, came a median 6.5 months after the prediction. In the analysis, a 13 V-J model separated ophthalmopathy from stable hyperthyroidism.

No progression to ophthalmopathy during 18 months of follow-up defined stable disease. V trimming: 1 base; J trimming: 12 bases; junction bases outside the gene matches: 7. The CDR3 contains 13 residues. Looked up from germline, CDR1 is MGHRA and CDR2 is YSYEKL. About this clonotype: Its antigen is still unknown.

Amplified TCR beta CDR3 regions came from RNA transcripts. The HTBI primer set was used in a first-round RT-PCR of the TCR CDR3. In TCRdb, the multiplex PCR reads were re-called with MiXCR into one record per CDR3 protein. Counted here are over 650,000 distinct CDR3 sequences, 16% occurring once; the ten biggest clones make up around 8.1%. What was sequenced was blood. The chain uses TRBV4-1 and TRBJ2-5, with 8 positions matching TRBD1. The sequence was collected from a man between 18 and 29 years old with Graves' hyperthyroidism. The CDR3 DNA follows: TGCGCCAGCAGCCAAGGGACAGGGCTCAGGAAGTACTTC. This encodes CASSQGTGLRKYF.